This T cell receptor (beta chain) was documented in a study of blood T cell repertoires in COVID-19. Using immunoSEQ multiplex PCR, the repertoire was profiled, and TCRdb retains in-frame clones only, with some absent. The sample carries about 270,000 clones, more than 65% recorded once. Germline V CDR1 and CDR2: SGHRS, YFSETQ. The length of the CDR3 is 18 residues. With 0 bases clipped from V and 2 bases from J, the junction kept 9 bases outside the gene matches. The chain recombines TRBV5-1 with TRBJ2-7; 12 bases match TRBD2. Sequenced sample: peripheral blood. The TCR was taken from a woman under 30 with acute or convalescent COVID-19. CDR3 amino acids: CASSLDRTGLAGTYEQYF. CDR3 sequence (DNA): TGCGCCAGCAGCTTGGACCGGACAGGACTAGCGGGAACCTACGAGCAGTACTTC.